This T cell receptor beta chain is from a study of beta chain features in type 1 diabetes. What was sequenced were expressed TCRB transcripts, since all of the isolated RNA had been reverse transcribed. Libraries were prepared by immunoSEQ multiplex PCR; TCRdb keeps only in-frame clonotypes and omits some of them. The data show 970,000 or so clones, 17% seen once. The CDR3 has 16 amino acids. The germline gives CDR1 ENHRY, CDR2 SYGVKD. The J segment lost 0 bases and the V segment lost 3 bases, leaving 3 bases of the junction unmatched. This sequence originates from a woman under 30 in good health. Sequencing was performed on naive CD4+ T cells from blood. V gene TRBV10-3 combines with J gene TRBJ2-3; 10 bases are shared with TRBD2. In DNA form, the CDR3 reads TGTGCCATCAGTGACCAGACTAGCGGGAGCACAGATACGCAGTATTTT. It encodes CAISDQTSGSTDTQYF.